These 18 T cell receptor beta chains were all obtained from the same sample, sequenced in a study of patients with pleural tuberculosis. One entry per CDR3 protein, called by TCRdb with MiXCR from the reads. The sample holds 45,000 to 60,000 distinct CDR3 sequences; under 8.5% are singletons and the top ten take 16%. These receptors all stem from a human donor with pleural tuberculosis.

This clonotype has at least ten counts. The CDR3 nucleotides are TGCAGTGCTAGTCTCAGTGGAGCCAAAAACATTCAGTACTTC. Its protein is CSASLSGAKNIQYF. The chain carries TRBV20-1 and TRBJ2-4; D is ambiguous. This CDR3 region has 14 residues. Germline CDR1 reads DFQATT; CDR2 reads SNEGSKA (reference sequence). The ends were cut back, 3 bases at V and 0 bases at J, with 9 bases in the middle.

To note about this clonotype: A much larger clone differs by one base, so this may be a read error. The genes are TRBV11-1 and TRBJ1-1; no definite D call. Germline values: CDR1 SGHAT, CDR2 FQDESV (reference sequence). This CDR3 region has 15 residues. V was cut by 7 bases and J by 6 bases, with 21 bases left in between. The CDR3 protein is CASMARVEGRSEAFF. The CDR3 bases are TGTGCCAGCATGGCACGGGTAGAGGGCAGGTCTGAAGCTTTCTTT.

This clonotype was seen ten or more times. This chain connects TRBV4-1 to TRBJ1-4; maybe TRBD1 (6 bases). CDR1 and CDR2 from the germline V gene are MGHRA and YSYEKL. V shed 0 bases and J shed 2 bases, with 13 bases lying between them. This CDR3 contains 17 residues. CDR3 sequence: CASSQEQGFGTNEKLFF. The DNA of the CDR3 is TGCGCCAGCAGCCAAGAACAGGGTTTCGGCACTAATGAAAAACTGTTTTTT.

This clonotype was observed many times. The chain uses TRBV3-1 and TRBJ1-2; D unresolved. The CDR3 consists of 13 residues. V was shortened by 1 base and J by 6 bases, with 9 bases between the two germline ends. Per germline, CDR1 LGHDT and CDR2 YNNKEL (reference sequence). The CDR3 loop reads CASSQVSHNGYTF. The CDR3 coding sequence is TGTGCCAGCAGCCAAGTTTCGCATAATGGCTACACCTTC.

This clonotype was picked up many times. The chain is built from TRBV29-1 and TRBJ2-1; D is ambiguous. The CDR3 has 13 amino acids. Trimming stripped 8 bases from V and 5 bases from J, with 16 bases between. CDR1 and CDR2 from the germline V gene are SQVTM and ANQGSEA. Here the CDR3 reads CSSDLKQNNEQFF. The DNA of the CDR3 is TGCAGCTCCGATCTCAAGCAGAACAATGAGCAGTTCTTC.

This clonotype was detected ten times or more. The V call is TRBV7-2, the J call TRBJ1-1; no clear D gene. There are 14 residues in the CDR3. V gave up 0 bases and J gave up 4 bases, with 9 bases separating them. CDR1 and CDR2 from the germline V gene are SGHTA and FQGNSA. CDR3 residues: CASSLATLGTEAFF. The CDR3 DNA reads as TGTGCCAGCAGCTTAGCCACCTTGGGCACTGAAGCTTTCTTT.

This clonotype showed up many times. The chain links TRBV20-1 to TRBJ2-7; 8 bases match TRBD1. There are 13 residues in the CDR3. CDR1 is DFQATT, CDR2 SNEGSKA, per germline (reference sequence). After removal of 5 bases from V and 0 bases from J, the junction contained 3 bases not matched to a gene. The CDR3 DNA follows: TGCAGTGCTTCGGACAGGGTCTCCTACGAGCAGTACTTC. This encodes CSASDRVSYEQYF.

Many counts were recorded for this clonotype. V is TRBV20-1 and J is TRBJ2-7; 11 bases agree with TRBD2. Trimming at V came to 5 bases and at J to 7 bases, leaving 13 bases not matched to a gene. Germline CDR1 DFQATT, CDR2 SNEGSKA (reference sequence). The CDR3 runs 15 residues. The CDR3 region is CSAYPGTSGIGEQYF. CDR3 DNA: TGCAGTGCTTACCCCGGGACTAGCGGCATAGGGGAGCAGTACTTC.

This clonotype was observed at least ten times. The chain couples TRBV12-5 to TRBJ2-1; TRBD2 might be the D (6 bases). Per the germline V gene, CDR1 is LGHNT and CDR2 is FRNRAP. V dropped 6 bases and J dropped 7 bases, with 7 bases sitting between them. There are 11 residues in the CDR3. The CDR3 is CASGRGNEQFF. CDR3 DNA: TGTGCTAGTGGCCGGGGGAATGAGCAGTTCTTC.

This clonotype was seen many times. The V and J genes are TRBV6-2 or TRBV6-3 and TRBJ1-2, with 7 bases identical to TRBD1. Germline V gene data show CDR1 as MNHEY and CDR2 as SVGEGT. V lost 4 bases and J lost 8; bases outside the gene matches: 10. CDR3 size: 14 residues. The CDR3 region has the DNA TGTGCCAGCAGTTCCAGAGACAGGGCCGGCGGCTACACCTTC. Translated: CASSSRDRAGGYTF.

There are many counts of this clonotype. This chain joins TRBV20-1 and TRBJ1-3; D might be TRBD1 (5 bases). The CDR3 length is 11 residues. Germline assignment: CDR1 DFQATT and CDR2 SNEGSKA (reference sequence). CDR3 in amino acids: CGGGNRNTIYF. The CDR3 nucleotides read TGCGGGGGGGGGAATCGAAACACCATATATTTT.

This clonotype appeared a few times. The CDR3 reads CASRTYEQYV. The CDR3 nucleotides are TGTGCCAGCAGGACATACGAGCAGTACGTC. J is TRBJ2-7 and V is TRBV2, with unresolved D. This CDR3 has 10 amino acids. CDR1 SNHLY and CDR2 FYNNEI come from the germline V gene. The V end was cut by 6 bases, the J end by 4 bases, with 4 bases between.

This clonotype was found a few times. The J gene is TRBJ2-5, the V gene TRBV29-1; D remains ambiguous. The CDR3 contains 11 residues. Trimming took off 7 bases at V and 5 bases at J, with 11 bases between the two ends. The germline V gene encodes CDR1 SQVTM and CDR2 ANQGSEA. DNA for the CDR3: TGCAGCGGGAAACAGACGGAGACCCAGTACTTC. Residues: CSGKQTETQYF.

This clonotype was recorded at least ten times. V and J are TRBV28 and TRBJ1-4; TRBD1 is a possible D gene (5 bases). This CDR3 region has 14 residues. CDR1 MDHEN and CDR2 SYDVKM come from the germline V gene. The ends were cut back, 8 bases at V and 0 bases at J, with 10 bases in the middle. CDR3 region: CASLRGATNEKLFF. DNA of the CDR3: TGTGCCAGCCTTAGGGGCGCAACTAATGAAAAACTGTTTTTT.

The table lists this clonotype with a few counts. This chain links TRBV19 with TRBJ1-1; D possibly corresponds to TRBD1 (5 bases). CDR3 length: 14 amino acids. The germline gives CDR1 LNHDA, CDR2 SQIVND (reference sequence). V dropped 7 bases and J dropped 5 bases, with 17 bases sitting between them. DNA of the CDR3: TGTGCCAGTACCGAAGGGGAGGGTGGTACTGAAGCTTTCTTT. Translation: CASTEGEGGTEAFF.

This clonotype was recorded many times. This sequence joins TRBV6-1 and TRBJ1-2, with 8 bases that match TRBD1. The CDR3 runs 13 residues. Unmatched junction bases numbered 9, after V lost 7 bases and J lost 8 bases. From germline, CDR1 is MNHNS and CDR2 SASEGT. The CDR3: CASKHPGQAGYTF. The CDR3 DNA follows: TGTGCCAGCAAACACCCGGGACAGGCCGGCTACACCTTC.

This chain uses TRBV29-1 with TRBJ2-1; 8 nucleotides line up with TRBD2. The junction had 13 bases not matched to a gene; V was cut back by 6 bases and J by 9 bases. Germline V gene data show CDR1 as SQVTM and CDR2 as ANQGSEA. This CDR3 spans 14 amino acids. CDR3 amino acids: CSVAGTSGLTEQFF. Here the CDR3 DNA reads TGCAGCGTGGCCGGGACTAGTGGACTTACTGAGCAGTTCTTC.

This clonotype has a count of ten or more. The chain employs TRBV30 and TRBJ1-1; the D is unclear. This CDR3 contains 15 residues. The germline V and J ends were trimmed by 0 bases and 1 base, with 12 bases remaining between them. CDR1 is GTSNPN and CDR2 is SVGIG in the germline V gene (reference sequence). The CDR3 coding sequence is TGTGCCTGGAGTGTACTAGGCTCCGGGAACACTGAAGCTTTCTTT. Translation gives CAWSVLGSGNTEAFF.